The 26 T cell receptor beta chains in this list originate from one sample, sequenced in a study of cytotoxic CD8 clonotypes in ibrutinib-treated CLL. Sequenced by immunoSEQ multiplex PCR; TCRdb stores in-frame clones only, minus some. This table holds about 130,000 clones, approximately 85% found once. Sample: PBMCs, taken after 24 months of ibrutinib treatment. These receptors came from a human donor with chronic lymphocytic leukemia.

The chain employs TRBV6-6 and TRBJ2-7, with a possible D match to TRBD2 (6 bases). This CDR3 region has 14 residues. Trimming left V 7 bases short and J 0 bases short, with 13 bases between. Germline CDR1 and CDR2: MNHNY and SVGAGI (reference sequence). CDR3 in amino acids: CASTLTGSSYEQYF. DNA of the CDR3: TGTGCCAGCACTCTAACCGGGAGCTCCTACGAGCAGTACTTC.

This clone was detected only once. This chain connects TRBV5-1 to TRBJ1-5; possible D gene TRBD1, 5 bases. V dropped 2 bases and J dropped 0 bases, with 6 bases sitting between them. The CDR3 runs to 14 residues. Germline V gives CDR1 SGHRS, CDR2 YFSETQ. In nucleotides, the CDR3 is TGCGCCAGCAGCTTAGACAGTAGCAATCAGCCCCAGCATTTT. Protein sequence: CASSLDSSNQPQHF.

This rearrangement joins TRBV10-3 to TRBJ1-5; D is uncertain. Per germline, CDR1 ENHRY and CDR2 SYGVKD. Trimming took off 3 bases at V and 5 bases at J, with 8 bases between the two ends. The CDR3 is made up of 13 amino acids. The CDR3 loop reads CAISDRWDQPQHF. The CDR3 DNA is TGTGCCATCAGTGACAGGTGGGATCAGCCCCAGCATTTT.

The chain has TRBV25-1 and TRBJ1-2; D gene ambiguous. Germline CDR1 and CDR2: MGHDK and SYGVNS. V dropped 1 base and J dropped 2 bases, with 11 bases sitting between them. This CDR3 comprises 15 residues. The DNA of the CDR3 is TGTGCCAGCAGTGAATCCTCGGGAGGGAACTATGGCTACACCTTC. Its protein product is CASSESSGGNYGYTF.

The V call is TRBV27, the J call TRBJ1-3; 8 nucleotides agree with TRBD1. V lost 5 bases, J lost 7 bases, and 4 bases stayed unmatched. CDR3 length: 13 residues. Germline CDR1 is MNHEY and CDR2 is SMNVEV (reference sequence). CDR3 residues: CASSPGQVNTIYF. CDR3 DNA sequence: TGTGCCAGCAGTCCGGGACAGGTTAACACCATATATTTT.

The rearrangement joins TRBV18 to TRBJ1-4; 8 bases are a match to TRBD1. This CDR3 is 15 amino acids long. V was pared by 2 bases and J by 8 bases, with 7 bases of the junction left unmatched. Germline V lookup: CDR1 KGHSH, CDR2 LQKENI. The CDR3, as DNA: TGTGCCAGCTCACCATTCCCGGACAGGGCCGAAAAACTGTTTTTT. Translating it yields CASSPFPDRAEKLFF.

This clone was observed a few times. The chain is built from TRBV4-2 and TRBJ1-6, with TRBD1 matching over 7 bases. Germline V gene lookup returns CDR1 LGHNA and CDR2 YNFKEQ. The CDR3 has 15 amino acids. V was pared by 1 base and J by 5 bases, with 2 bases of the junction left unmatched. DNA of the CDR3: TGTGCCAGCAGCCAAGCTACAGGGGATAATTCACCCCTCCACTTT. The encoded protein is CASSQATGDNSPLHF.

The V and J genes are TRBV28 and TRBJ2-7, with D perhaps given as TRBD1 or TRBD2 (7 bases each). Germline loops: CDR1 MDHEN, CDR2 SYDVKM. The germline V and J ends were trimmed by 5 bases and 3 bases, with 14 bases remaining between them. CDR3 length equals 14 residues. The CDR3 loop is CASSQGGVLYEQYF. The CDR3 nucleotides read TGTGCCAGCAGTCAGGGGGGGGTTCTCTACGAGCAGTACTTC.

V is TRBV7-2 and J is TRBJ1-2; maybe TRBD1 (6 bases). Trimming cost V 1 base and J 4 bases, with 13 bases left between them. Per the germline V gene, CDR1 is SGHTA and CDR2 is FQGNSA. This CDR3 has 15 residues. CDR3 bases: TGTGCCAGCAGCTTAGGAGGGGGGCTGGGCTATGGCTACACCTTC. Residues: CASSLGGGLGYGYTF.

The chain recombines TRBV5-4 with TRBJ2-2, with TRBD2 matching 7 bases. Unmatched junction bases numbered 9, after V lost 4 bases and J lost 3 bases. CDR3 length equals 16 residues. Per germline, CDR1 SGHNT and CDR2 YYREEE (reference sequence). CDR3 nucleotide sequence: TGTGCCAGCAGCCTGGGGGGGAGGGCCGACACCGGGGAGCTGTTTTTT. Translating it yields CASSLGGRADTGELFF. Full variable domain (remainder filled in from reference TRBV5-4 and TRBJ2-2): ETGVTQSPTHLIKTRGQQVTLRCSSQSGHNTVSWYQQALGQGPQFIFQYYREEENGRGNFPPRFSGLQFPNYSSELNVNALELDDSALYLCASSLGGRADTGELFFGEGSRLTVL.

The V gene is TRBV28, the J gene TRBJ2-3; 8 bases are a match to TRBD2. This CDR3 is 15 amino acids long. The V and J ends lost 3 bases and 6 bases, in that order; junction bases with no gene match: 8. Germline CDR1 reads MDHEN; CDR2 reads SYDVKM. CDR3 residues: CASSFGGGRADTQYF. Here the CDR3 DNA reads TGTGCCAGCAGTTTTGGCGGGGGGCGGGCTGATACGCAGTATTTT. Variable domain in full (rest from reference TRBV28 and TRBJ2-3): DVKVTQSSRYLVKRTGEKVFLECVQDMDHENMFWYRQDPGLGLRLIYFSYDVKMKEKGDIPEGYSVSREKKERFSLILESASTNQTSMYLCASSFGGGRADTQYFGPGTRLTVL.

The CDR3 DNA follows: TGTGCCAGCAGCCTATCGACAGGGTTGAGCACTGAAGCTTTCTTT. It is translated as CASSLSTGLSTEAFF. The chain links TRBV5-4 to TRBJ1-1; 7 bases map to TRBD1. Per germline, CDR1 SGHNT and CDR2 YYREEE (reference sequence). Unmatched junction bases numbered 10, after V lost 4 bases and J lost 4 bases. This CDR3 region has 15 residues.

The gene calls are TRBV19 and TRBJ1-4, with TRBD1 matching 9 bases. V shed 9 bases and J 7 bases; nucleotides not matched to a gene: 9. This CDR3 is built from 14 residues. Per germline, CDR1 LNHDA and CDR2 SQIVND (reference sequence). This CDR3 is CASNQDRGGEKLFF. The CDR3 nucleotides read TGTGCCAGCAATCAGGACAGGGGTGGTGAAAAACTGTTTTTT. Complete variable domain (other parts from reference TRBV19 and TRBJ1-4): DGGITQSPKYLFRKEGQNVTLSCEQNLNHDAMYWYRQDPGQGLRLIYYSQIVNDFQKGDIAEGYSVSREKKESFPLTVTSAQKNPTAFYLCASNQDRGGEKLFFGSGTQLSVL.

V gene TRBV6-1 combines with J gene TRBJ2-2; D gene uncertain. The germline V and J ends were trimmed by 6 bases and 6 bases, with 2 bases remaining between them. The CDR3 totals 10 residues. Looked up from germline, CDR1 is MNHNS and CDR2 is SASEGT. Written as DNA, the CDR3 is TGTGCCAGCAGGTCCGGGGAGCTGTTTTTT. Protein product: CASRSGELFF.

The chain links TRBV11-3 to TRBJ2-4; 7 positions agree with TRBD1. The ends lost 0 bases at V and 4 bases at J; junction bases unmatched: 6. The CDR3 sequence is 16 residues long. Germline-derived CDR1 and CDR2 are SGHNT and YENEEA. The DNA of the CDR3 is TGTGCCAGCAGCTTAGATTCAGCAGGGGGAAAAAACATTCAGTACTTC. This translates into CASSLDSAGGKNIQYF.

This rearrangement joins TRBV28 to TRBJ2-3; D is tentatively TRBD1 or TRBD2 (6 bases each). CDR1 is MDHEN and CDR2 is SYDVKM in the germline V gene. The V end lost 6 bases, the J end lost 2 bases, and 15 bases lay between the germline ends. The CDR3 is 15 residues long. CDR3 in amino acids: CASRGSRGPTDTQYF. CDR3 coding DNA: TGTGCCAGCAGGGGTAGCCGGGGGCCCACAGATACGCAGTATTTT.

This clone has a handful of counts. The rearrangement joins TRBV15 to TRBJ2-7; D is ambiguous. Germline loops: CDR1 LNHNV, CDR2 YYDKDF (reference sequence). V was cut by 0 bases and J by 3 bases, with 12 bases left in between. The CDR3 covers 15 residues. In DNA, the CDR3 is TGTGCCACCAGCAGAGATAGTCAAGGGCGCTACGAGCAGTACTTC. It specifies CATSRDSQGRYEQYF.

The DNA for the CDR3 is TGTGCCAGCAGCCAGGCCCACCCCCAGGGAGCCGGGGAGCTGTTTTTT. Protein product: CASSQAHPQGAGELFF. The chain couples TRBV4-2 to TRBJ2-2; TRBD1 or TRBD2 may be the D gene (5 bases each). Germline V CDR1 and CDR2: LGHNA, YNFKEQ. V was trimmed by 3 bases and J by 6 bases, leaving 17 bases between them. The CDR3 runs 16 residues.

The chain recombines TRBV5-1 with TRBJ2-1; 13 bases map to TRBD2. Germline V gene data show CDR1 as SGHRS and CDR2 as YFSETQ. The CDR3 runs to 21 residues. V trimming: 0 bases; J trimming: 5 bases; junction bases outside the gene matches: 17. CDR3 sequence (DNA): TGCGCCAGCAGCTTGGCCCGTGGACTAGCGGGGGAACACCTCAAAAACAATGAGCAGTTCTTC. Its translation is CASSLARGLAGEHLKNNEQFF. The full variable domain, its missing parts supplied by reference TRBV5-1 and TRBJ2-1, is KAGVTQTPRYLIKTRGQQVTLSCSPISGHRSVSWYQQTPGQGLQFLFEYFSETQRNKGNFPGRFSGRQFSNSRSEMNVSTLELGDSALYLCASSLARGLAGEHLKNNEQFFGPGTRLTVL.

V and J are TRBV5-4 and TRBJ2-5, with 8 positions matching TRBD1. V lost 4 bases, J lost 2 bases, and 7 bases stayed unmatched. Germline CDR1 reads SGHNT; CDR2 reads YYREEE (reference sequence). The CDR3 is made up of 15 amino acids. This chain's CDR3 is CASSPPNRGQETQYF. In DNA form, the CDR3 reads TGTGCCAGCAGCCCACCGAACAGGGGGCAAGAGACCCAGTACTTC.

This clone was seen once. This chain links TRBV19 with TRBJ1-5; D perhaps matches TRBD1 (6 bases). With 7 bases removed from V and 7 bases from J, the gap between germline ends came to 20 bases. The germline CDR1 and CDR2 sequences are LNHDA and SQIVND (reference sequence). The CDR3 length is 15 residues. As DNA, the CDR3 is TGTGCCAGTAACAAACAGGGACCTAGGATGCAGCCCCAGCATTTT. This translates into CASNKQGPRMQPQHF.

This chain uses TRBV7-9 with TRBJ1-1, with TRBD1 as a possible D gene (5 bases). CDR3 length: 15 residues. Trimming took 5 bases from V and 8 from J, leaving 21 bases between them. In germline, CDR1 is SEHNR, CDR2 FQNEAQ (reference sequence). CDR3 amino acids: CASSHLVGLGPEAFF. DNA for the CDR3: TGTGCCAGCAGCCACTTAGTGGGACTAGGCCCCGAAGCTTTCTTT.

This chain joins TRBV10-3 and TRBJ2-3; TRBD2 aligns across 7 bases. Germline V gene lookup returns CDR1 ENHRY and CDR2 SYGVKD. The trim removed 4 bases at V and 0 bases at J, leaving 4 bases unmatched. The CDR3 length is 15 residues. CDR3 sequence reads: CAISVERGSTDTQYF. The CDR3 DNA reads TGTGCCATCAGTGTTGAGCGGGGTAGCACAGATACGCAGTATTTT.

This chain joins TRBV5-6 and TRBJ2-7; D call uncertain. CDR1 and CDR2 (germline): SGHDT, YYEEEE. The CDR3 is made up of 14 amino acids. Trimming took off 0 bases at V and 3 bases at J, with 10 bases between the two ends. The CDR3 loop is CASSLALFLYEQYF. CDR3 coding DNA: TGTGCCAGCAGCTTGGCTCTTTTCCTCTACGAGCAGTACTTC.

This sequence joins TRBV28 and TRBJ2-3; D ambiguous. Germline CDR1 reads MDHEN; CDR2 reads SYDVKM. Between the trimmed V and J ends, which lost 6 bases and 2 bases, there was a span of 15 bases. The CDR3 runs 15 residues. The CDR3: CASSPRQDPTDTQYF. The CDR3 DNA is TGTGCCAGCAGCCCCCGGCAGGACCCCACAGATACGCAGTATTTT.

The chain combines TRBV5-6 with TRBJ2-7, with D maybe TRBD2 (5 bases). Germline CDR1 is SGHDT and CDR2 is YYEEEE. This CDR3 comprises 13 residues. The V and J ends lost 4 bases and 3 bases respectively, with 11 bases between them. CDR3 coding DNA: TGTGCCAGCAGCGCCGGACGGGGCTACGAGCAGTACTTC. This encodes CASSAGRGYEQYF. Drawing the rest from reference TRBV5-6 and TRBJ2-7, the complete variable domain is DAGVTQSPTHLIKTRGQQVTLRCSPKSGHDTVSWYQQALGQGPQFIFQYYEEEERQRGNFPDRFSGHQFPNYSSELNVNALLLGDSALYLCASSAGRGYEQYFGPGTRLTVT.